The T cell receptor beta chain described here comes from a study of T cell responses to AZD1222 COVID-19 vaccine. This clone was seen just once. Its antigen is as yet unknown. Study-level findings and limits: There were mostly white British donors and more females than males, and clonal diversity was possibly underestimated.

Profiling relied on immunoSEQ multiplex PCR, and the TCRdb table lists in-frame clones only, not all of them. The data hold around 84,000 clones, with 70% to 90% observed a single time. The CDR3 is made up of 16 amino acids. Germline V lookup: CDR1 SGHRS, CDR2 YFSETQ. V lost 4 bases, J lost 2 bases, and 8 bases stayed unmatched. The receptor's source is an adult who received the AZD1222 COVID-19 vaccine. The J gene is TRBJ2-3, the V gene TRBV5-1; 9 positions agree with TRBD1. This specimen was peripheral blood, taken 28 days after the second AZD1222 dose. The CDR3 DNA is TGCGCCAGCAGCCCGAAGGACAGGGGAGCCACAGATACGCAGTATTTT. Its translation: CASSPKDRGATDTQYF.